This T cell receptor beta chain originates from a study of liver allograft versus peripheral blood T cells. Across the whole study: Transplanted livers held T cell receptor repertoires, and these were compared with repertoires in recipients' peripheral blood. General study results and limits: Reportedly, liver allograft T cell receptor repertoires differed from peripheral blood ones.

A word on this clonotype: The antigen is not known.

MiXCR was run by TCRdb on the reads, yielding one entry per CDR3 protein. The sample has 5,000 to 6,500 distinct CDR3 sequences, about a sixth seen once; the top ten hold 49%. Trimming took 3 bases from V and 8 from J, leaving 13 bases between them. CDR3 length: 13 amino acids. The TCR comes from a human patient who had a liver transplant. Some T cells may be transferred from the graft donor. This chain links TRBV12-3 or TRBV12-4 with TRBJ1-2; D gene uncertain. In DNA form, the CDR3 reads TGTGCCAGCAGTTTGTACAGTTCAACCGGCTACACCTTC. Protein product: CASSLYSSTGYTF.